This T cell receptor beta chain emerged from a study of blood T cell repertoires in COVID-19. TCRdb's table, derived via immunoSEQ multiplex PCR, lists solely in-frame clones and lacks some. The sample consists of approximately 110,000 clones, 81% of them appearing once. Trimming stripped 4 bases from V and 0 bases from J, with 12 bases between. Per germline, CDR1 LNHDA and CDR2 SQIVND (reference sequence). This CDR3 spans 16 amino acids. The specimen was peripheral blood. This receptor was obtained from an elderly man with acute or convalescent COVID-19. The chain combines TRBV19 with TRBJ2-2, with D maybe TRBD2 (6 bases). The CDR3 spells CASSTLRDSNTGELFF. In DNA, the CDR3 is TGTGCCAGTAGTACTCTCAGGGACTCGAACACCGGGGAGCTGTTTTTT. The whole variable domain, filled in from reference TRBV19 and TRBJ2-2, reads DGGITQSPKYLFRKEGQNVTLSCEQNLNHDAMYWYRQDPGQGLRLIYYSQIVNDFQKGDIAEGYSVSREKKESFPLTVTSAQKNPTAFYLCASSTLRDSNTGELFFGEGSRLTVL.